The 8 T cell receptor beta chains reported below all come from one sample, sequenced in a study of CD8 T cells in Susac syndrome. RNA, at about 0.5 to 1 ug, was reverse transcribed with random hexamers. Using its own MiXCR run on the immunoSEQ multiplex PCR reads, TCRdb lists one record per CDR3 protein. The sample carries 80,000 to 90,000 distinct CDR3 sequences, over 80% recorded once. Source material: CD8+ T cells from PBMCs. Receptor source: a human donor in good health.

This clonotype was observed a single time. V gene TRBV20-1 combines with J gene TRBJ2-2; 8 bases are a match to TRBD1. Germline assignment: CDR1 DFQATT and CDR2 SNEGSKA (reference sequence). The CDR3 is 18 amino acids. Losses at the gene ends were 1 base for V and 1 base for J; bases not matched to a gene: 11. This CDR3 is CSARAPRDRLLNTGELFF. Written as DNA, the CDR3 is TGCAGTGCTAGAGCCCCCCGGGACAGGCTTTTGAACACCGGGGAGCTGTTTTTT.

The gene calls are TRBV12-5 and TRBJ1-4; D is unresolved. Trimming left V 7 bases short and J 8 bases short, with 17 bases between. From germline, CDR1 is LGHNT and CDR2 FRNRAP. This CDR3 spans 14 amino acids. The CDR3 sequence is CASVPSEAREKLFF. In DNA, the CDR3 is TGTGCTAGTGTCCCCTCAGAGGCGAGAGAAAAACTGTTTTTT.

This chain joins TRBV7-9 and TRBJ1-2; D gene ambiguous. The germline V gene has CDR1 SEHNR and CDR2 FQNEAQ (reference sequence). The CDR3 consists of 11 residues. Trimming took off 5 bases at V and 8 bases at J, with 9 bases between the two ends. CDR3 sequence: CASSPREGYTF. The CDR3 coding sequence is TGTGCCAGCAGCCCGAGGGAGGGCTACACCTTC.

This sequence joins TRBV3-1 and TRBJ1-1; 7 bases align to TRBD1. CDR1 and CDR2 (germline): LGHDT, YNNKEL (reference sequence). The CDR3 spans 15 residues. Germline trimming cut 4 bases from V and 6 bases from J; bases unmatched to any gene: 11. In DNA, the CDR3 is TGTGCCAGCAGCCGGTACAGGGGAGAAATGTCTGAAGCTTTCTTT. Protein sequence: CASSRYRGEMSEAFF.

The V and J genes are TRBV20-1 and TRBJ2-7; 10 nucleotides line up with TRBD2. V trimming: 6 bases; J trimming: 1 base; junction bases outside the gene matches: 3. CDR3 length: 13 residues. Germline V gene sequence: CDR1 DFQATT, CDR2 SNEGSKA (reference sequence). CDR3 sequence: CSARTSGSYEQYF. CDR3 bases: TGCAGTGCCAGGACTAGCGGTTCCTACGAGCAGTACTTC.

The chain joins TRBV5-1 to TRBJ2-5; 8 nucleotides line up with TRBD2. This CDR3 spans 17 amino acids. The V and J ends lost 6 bases and 0 bases, in that order; junction bases with no gene match: 13. Germline CDR1 is SGHRS and CDR2 is YFSETQ. The CDR3 DNA reads TGCGCCAGCACGGGAGTTGCGGGGGGACGGTACCAAGAGACCCAGTACTTC. Translated, it gives CASTGVAGGRYQETQYF.

This chain connects TRBV4-1 to TRBJ2-7; 11 nucleotides agree with TRBD1. The CDR3 contains 15 residues. Germline V CDR1 and CDR2: MGHRA, YSYEKL. Germline trimming cut 4 bases from V and 5 bases from J; bases unmatched to any gene: 7. The CDR3 DNA follows: TGCGCCAGCAGCCCCAGGGGACAGGGGGACAACGAGCAGTACTTC. This gives the protein CASSPRGQGDNEQYF.

V and J are TRBV15 and TRBJ2-7; 9 positions match TRBD1. CDR3 length: 14 amino acids. CDR1 and CDR2 from the germline V gene are LNHNV and YYDKDF (reference sequence). J gave up 1 base and V 3 bases, and 1 base lay outside the gene matches. CDR3 nucleotide sequence: TGTGCCACCAGCAGGGGGACAGGGTCCTACGAGCAGTACTTC. Translation gives CATSRGTGSYEQYF. The full variable domain, in which reference TRBV15 and TRBJ2-7 provide the parts outside the CDR3, is DAMVIQNPRYQVTQFGKPVTLSCSQTLNHNVMYWYQQKSSQAPKLLFHYYDKDFNNEADTPDNFQSRRPNTSFCFLDIRSPGLGDTAMYLCATSRGTGSYEQYFGPGTRLTVT.